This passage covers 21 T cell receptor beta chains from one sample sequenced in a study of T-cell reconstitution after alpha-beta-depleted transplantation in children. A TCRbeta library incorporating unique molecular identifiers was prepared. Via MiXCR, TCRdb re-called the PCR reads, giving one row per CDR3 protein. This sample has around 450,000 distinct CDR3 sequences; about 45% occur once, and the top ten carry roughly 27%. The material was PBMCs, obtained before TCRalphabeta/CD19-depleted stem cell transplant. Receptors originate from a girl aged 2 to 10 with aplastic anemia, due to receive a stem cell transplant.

DNA for the CDR3: TGCGCCAGCACCTCTATACCACTTAACGGGGAGCTGTTTTTT. Translation gives CASTSIPLNGELFF. V is TRBV4-1 and J is TRBJ2-2; D is ambiguous. The germline CDR1 and CDR2 sequences are MGHRA and YSYEKL. The CDR3 length is 14 residues. The ends were cut back, 7 bases at V and 7 bases at J, with 16 bases in the middle.

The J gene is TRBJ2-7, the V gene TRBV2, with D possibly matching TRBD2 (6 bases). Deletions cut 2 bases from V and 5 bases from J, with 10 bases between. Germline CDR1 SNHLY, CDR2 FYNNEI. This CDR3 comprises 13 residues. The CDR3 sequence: CASSERESDEQYF. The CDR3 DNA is TGTGCCAGCAGTGAACGGGAGAGCGACGAGCAGTACTTC. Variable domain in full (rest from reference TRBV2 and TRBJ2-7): EPEVTQTPSHQVTQMGQEVILRCVPISNHLYFYWYRQILGQKVEFLVSFYNNEISEKSEIFDDQFSVERPDGSNFTLKIRSTKLEDSAMYFCASSERESDEQYFGPGTRLTVT.

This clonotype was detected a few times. This chain's CDR3 is CASSWDRDHEKLFF. Here the CDR3 DNA reads TGTGCCAGCAGCTGGGACAGGGATCATGAAAAACTGTTTTTT. This chain joins TRBV2 and TRBJ1-4, with TRBD1 matching 9 bases. J was trimmed by 6 bases and V by 6 bases; bases with no gene match: 5. This CDR3 spans 14 amino acids. The V gene's germline CDR1 is SNHLY and CDR2 FYNNEI. Based on the CDR3 plus reference TRBV2 and TRBJ1-4, the full variable domain is EPEVTQTPSHQVTQMGQEVILRCVPISNHLYFYWYRQILGQKVEFLVSFYNNEISEKSEIFDDQFSVERPDGSNFTLKIRSTKLEDSAMYFCASSWDRDHEKLFFGSGTQLSVL.

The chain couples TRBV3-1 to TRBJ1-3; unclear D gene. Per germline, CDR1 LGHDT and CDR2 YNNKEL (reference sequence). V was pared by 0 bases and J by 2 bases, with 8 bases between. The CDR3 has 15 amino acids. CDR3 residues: CASSQERTAGNTIYF. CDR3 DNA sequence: TGTGCCAGCAGCCAAGAACGGACGGCTGGAAACACCATATATTTT.

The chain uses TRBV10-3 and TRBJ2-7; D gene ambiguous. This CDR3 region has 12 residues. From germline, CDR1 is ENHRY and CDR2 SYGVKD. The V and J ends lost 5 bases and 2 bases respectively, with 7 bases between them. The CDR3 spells CAISPDPYEQYF. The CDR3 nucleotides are TGTGCCATCAGTCCGGACCCCTACGAGCAGTACTTC.

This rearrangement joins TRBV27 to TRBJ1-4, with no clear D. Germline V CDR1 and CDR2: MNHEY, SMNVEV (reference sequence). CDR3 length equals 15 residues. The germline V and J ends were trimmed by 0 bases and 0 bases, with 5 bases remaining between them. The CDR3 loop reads CASSLSGATNEKLFF. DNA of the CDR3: TGTGCCAGCAGTTTATCAGGTGCAACTAATGAAAAACTGTTTTTT.

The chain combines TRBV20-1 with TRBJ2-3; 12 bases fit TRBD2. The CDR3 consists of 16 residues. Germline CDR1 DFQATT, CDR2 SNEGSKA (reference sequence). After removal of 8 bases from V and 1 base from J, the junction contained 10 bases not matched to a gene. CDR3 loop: CSTPPGLAGRTDTQYF. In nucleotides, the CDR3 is TGCAGTACCCCCCCGGGACTAGCGGGCCGCACAGATACGCAGTATTTT.

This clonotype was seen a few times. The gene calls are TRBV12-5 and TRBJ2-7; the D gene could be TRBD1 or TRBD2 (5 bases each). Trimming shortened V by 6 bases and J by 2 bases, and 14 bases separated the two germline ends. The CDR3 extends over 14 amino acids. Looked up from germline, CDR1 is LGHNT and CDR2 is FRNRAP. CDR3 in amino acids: CASGQSGRAYEQYF. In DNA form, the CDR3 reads TGTGCTAGTGGCCAAAGCGGCAGGGCCTACGAGCAGTACTTC.

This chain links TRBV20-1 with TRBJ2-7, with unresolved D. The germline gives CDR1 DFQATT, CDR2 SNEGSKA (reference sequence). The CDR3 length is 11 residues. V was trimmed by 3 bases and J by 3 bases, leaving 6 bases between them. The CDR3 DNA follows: TGCAGTGCTAGTAAGGGCTACGAGCAGTACTTC. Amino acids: CSASKGYEQYF.

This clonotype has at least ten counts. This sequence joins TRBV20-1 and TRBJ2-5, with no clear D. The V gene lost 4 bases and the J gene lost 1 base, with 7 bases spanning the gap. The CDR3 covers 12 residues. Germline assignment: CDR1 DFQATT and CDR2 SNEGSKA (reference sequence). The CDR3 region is CSANSIQETQYF. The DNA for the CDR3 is TGCAGTGCTAATTCTATCCAAGAGACCCAGTACTTC.

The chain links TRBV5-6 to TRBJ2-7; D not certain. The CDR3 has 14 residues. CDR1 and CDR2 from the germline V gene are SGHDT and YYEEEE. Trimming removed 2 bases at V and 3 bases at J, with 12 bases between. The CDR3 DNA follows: TGTGCCAGCAGCTTTTCTGGTTCCTACTACGAGCAGTACTTC. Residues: CASSFSGSYYEQYF.

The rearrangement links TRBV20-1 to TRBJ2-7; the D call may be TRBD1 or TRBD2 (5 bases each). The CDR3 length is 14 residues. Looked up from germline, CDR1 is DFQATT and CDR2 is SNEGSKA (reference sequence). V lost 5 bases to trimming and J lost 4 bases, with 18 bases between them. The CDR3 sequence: CSARKGPRLYEQYF. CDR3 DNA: TGCAGTGCTCGCAAGGGACCTAGGCTGTACGAGCAGTACTTC.

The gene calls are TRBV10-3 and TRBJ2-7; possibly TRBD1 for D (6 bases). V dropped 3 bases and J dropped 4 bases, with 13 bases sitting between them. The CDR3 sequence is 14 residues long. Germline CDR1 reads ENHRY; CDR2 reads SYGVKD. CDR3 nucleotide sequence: TGTGCCATCAGTGAAGCTGGGGGCGCGTACGAGCAGTACTTC. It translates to CAISEAGGAYEQYF.

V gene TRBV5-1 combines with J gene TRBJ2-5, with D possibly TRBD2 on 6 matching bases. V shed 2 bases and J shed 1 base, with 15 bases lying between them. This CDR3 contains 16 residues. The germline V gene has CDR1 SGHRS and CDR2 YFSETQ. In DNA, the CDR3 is TGCGCCAGCAGCTTCTACGGGGGATGGGGCCAAGAGACCCAGTACTTC. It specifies CASSFYGGWGQETQYF.

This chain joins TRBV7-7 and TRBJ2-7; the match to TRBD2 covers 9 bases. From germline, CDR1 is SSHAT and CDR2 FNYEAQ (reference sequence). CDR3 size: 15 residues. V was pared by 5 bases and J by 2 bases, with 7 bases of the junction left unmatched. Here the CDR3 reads CASSPAGGSPYEQYF. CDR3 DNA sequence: TGTGCCAGCAGCCCAGCGGGGGGCTCACCCTACGAGCAGTACTTC.

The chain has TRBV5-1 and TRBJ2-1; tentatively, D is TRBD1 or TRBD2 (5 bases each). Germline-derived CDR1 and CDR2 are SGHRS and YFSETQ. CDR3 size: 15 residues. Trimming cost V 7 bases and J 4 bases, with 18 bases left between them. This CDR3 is CASAQMAGGYNEQFF. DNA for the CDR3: TGCGCCAGCGCACAAATGGCTGGGGGATACAATGAGCAGTTCTTC.

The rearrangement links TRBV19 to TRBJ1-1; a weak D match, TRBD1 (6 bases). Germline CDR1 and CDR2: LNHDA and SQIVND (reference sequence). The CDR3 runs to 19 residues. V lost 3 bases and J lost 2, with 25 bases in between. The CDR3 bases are TGTGCCAGTAGTATTACATCAGGGGTGGGGAACGTGGTAAACACTGAAGCTTTCTTT. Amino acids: CASSITSGVGNVVNTEAFF.

CDR3 coding DNA: TGTGCTAGTGGTTTGGTACTTCACAAAGTCAACGAGCAGTACTTC. This gives the protein CASGLVLHKVNEQYF. V is TRBV12-5 and J is TRBJ2-7; D not resolved. Germline V lookup: CDR1 LGHNT, CDR2 FRNRAP. The CDR3 covers 15 residues. Trimming removed 0 bases from V and 5 bases from J, with 14 bases in between.

The CDR3 here is CASSEMLASQETQYF. The CDR3 DNA reads as TGTGCCAGCAGCGAGATGCTAGCGTCACAAGAGACCCAGTACTTC. V is TRBV6-1 and J is TRBJ2-5, with D perhaps TRBD2 (6 bases). This CDR3 has 15 amino acids. Trimming pared 6 bases from V and 2 bases from J, leaving 16 bases between. Germline CDR1 and CDR2: MNHNS and SASEGT.

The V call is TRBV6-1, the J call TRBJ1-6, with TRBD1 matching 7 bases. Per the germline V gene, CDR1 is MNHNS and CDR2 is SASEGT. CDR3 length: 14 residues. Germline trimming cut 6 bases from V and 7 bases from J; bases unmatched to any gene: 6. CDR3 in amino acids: CASSPDRENSPLHF. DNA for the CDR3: TGTGCCAGCAGCCCCGACAGGGAGAATTCACCCCTCCACTTT.

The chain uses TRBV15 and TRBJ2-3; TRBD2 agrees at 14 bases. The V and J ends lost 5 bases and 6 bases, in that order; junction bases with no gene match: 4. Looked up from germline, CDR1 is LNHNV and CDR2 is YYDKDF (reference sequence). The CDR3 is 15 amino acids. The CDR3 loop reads CATSGTSGSRDTQYF. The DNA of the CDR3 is TGTGCCACCAGCGGGACTAGCGGGAGTCGGGATACGCAGTATTTT.